This TCR beta chain was found in a study of blood T cell repertoires in COVID-19. On the study more broadly: Sites across the United States, Italy and Spain contributed samples from acute and convalescent COVID-19. T cells, B-cell-depleted T cells, or PBMCs provided the cDNA or gDNA that served as material.

As processed by the authors: Amplification with reference gene primers provided the estimates of nucleated cell counts. Using immunoSEQ multiplex PCR, the repertoire was profiled, and TCRdb retains in-frame clones only, with some absent. V, J and clone size are those of that table, while D and trimming were read from the DNA. The table has around 290,000 clones, more than 75% seen once; the top ten hold approximately 8%. The V end was cut by 4 bases, the J end by 1 base, with 13 bases between. Germline loops: CDR1 MDHEN, CDR2 SYDVKM. The CDR3 runs to 15 residues. Sequencing input: peripheral blood. The receptor comes from a woman in her forties or fifties who had recovered from COVID-19. V and J are TRBV28 and TRBJ1-2; D ambiguous. CDR3 residues: CASSSTRHHNYGYTF. CDR3 DNA: TGTGCCAGCAGTTCAACAAGACACCATAACTATGGCTACACCTTC.